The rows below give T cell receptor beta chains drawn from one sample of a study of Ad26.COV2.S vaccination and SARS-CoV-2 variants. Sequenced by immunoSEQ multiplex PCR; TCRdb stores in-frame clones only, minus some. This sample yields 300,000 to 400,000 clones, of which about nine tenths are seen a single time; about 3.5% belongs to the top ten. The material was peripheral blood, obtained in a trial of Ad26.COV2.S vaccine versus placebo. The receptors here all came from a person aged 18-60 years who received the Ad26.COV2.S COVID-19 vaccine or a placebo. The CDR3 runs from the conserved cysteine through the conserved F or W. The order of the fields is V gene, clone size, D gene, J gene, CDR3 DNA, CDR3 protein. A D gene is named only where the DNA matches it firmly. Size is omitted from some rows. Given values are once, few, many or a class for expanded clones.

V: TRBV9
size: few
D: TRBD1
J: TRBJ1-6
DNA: TGTGCCAGCAGCGAGGGATTAGACAGGGAGAGGAATTCACCCCTCCACTTT
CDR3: CASSEGLDRERNSPLHF

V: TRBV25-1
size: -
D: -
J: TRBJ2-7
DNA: TGTGCCAGCAGTGACAGGGTCTCCTACGAGCAGTACTTC
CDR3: CASSDRVSYEQYF

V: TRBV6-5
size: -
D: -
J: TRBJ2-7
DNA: TGTGCCAGCAGTTACTCCGGGACACGAGTCTACGAGCAGTACTTC
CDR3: CASSYSGTRVYEQYF

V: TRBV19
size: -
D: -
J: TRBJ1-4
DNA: TGTGCCAGTAGTTCGTTGGGCCGAGCACCAACTAATGAAAAACTGTTTTTT
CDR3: CASSSLGRAPTNEKLFF

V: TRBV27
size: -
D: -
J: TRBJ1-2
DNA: TGTGCCAGCAGTTTTCGAGACAGGCCAGGGCGTGGCTACACCTTC
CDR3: CASSFRDRPGRGYTF

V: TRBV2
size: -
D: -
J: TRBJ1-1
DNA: TGTGCCAGCATCAGTAGGGAGAACACTGAAGCTTTCTTT
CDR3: CASISRENTEAFF

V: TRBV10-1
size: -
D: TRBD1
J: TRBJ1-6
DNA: TGCGCCAGCAGTGAGTCGTGCTGTCAGGGGGCTTCCTATAATTCACCCCTCCACTTT
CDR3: CASSESCCQGASYNSPLHF

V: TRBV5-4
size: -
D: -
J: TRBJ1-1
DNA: TGTGCCAGCAGCCTACTGGGAACTGAAGCTTTCTTT
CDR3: CASSLLGTEAFF

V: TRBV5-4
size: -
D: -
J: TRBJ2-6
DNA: TGTGCCAGCAGCTTAGCAGGGACTGGGGCCAACGTCCTGACTTTC
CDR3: CASSLAGTGANVLTF

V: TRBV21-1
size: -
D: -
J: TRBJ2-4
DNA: TGTGCCAGCAGCAAAGTTGGACTGGAGGGTGAGGGAGCGGCCAAAAACATTCAGTACTTC
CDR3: CASSKVGLEGEGAAKNIQYF

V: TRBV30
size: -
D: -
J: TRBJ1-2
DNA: TGTGCCTGGAGTGTAGGCGCGGCAGGCTACACCTTC
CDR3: CAWSVGAAGYTF

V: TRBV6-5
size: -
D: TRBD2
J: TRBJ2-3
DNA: TGTGCCAGCAGCCAGAAGGCGGGGGGGCCAGATACGCAGTATTTT
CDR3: CASSQKAGGPDTQYF

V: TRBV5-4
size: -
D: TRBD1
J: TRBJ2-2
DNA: TGTGCCAGCAGCTCCCCCAGGGGGAGAAACACCGGGGAGCTGTTTTTT
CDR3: CASSSPRGRNTGELFF

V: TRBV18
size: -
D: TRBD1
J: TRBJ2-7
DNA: TGTGCCAGCTCACCACCGATACAGGGGTACGAGCAGTACTTC
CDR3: CASSPPIQGYEQYF

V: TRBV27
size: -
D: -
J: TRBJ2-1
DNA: TGTGCCAGCAGTTTCTACAATGAGCAGTTCTTC
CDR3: CASSFYNEQFF

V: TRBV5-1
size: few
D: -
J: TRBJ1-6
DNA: TGCGCCAGCAGCTTGGATTTGAAGGTTAATTCACCCCTCCACTTT
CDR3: CASSLDLKVNSPLHF

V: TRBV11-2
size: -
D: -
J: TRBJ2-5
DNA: TGTGCCAGCAGCTTCTGGGTACAAGAGACCCAGTACTTC
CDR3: CASSFWVQETQYF

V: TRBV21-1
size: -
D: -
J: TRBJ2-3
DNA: TGTGCCAGCAGCAAATGGGTAGCGAGCACAGATACGCAGTATTTT
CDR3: CASSKWVASTDTQYF

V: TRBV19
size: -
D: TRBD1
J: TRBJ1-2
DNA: TGTGCCAGTAGTCCTGACAGGGGGAGGACTGGCTACACCTTC
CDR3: CASSPDRGRTGYTF

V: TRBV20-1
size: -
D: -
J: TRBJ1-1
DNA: TGCAGTGCTAGAAGGGGGTCTGAAGCTTTCTTT
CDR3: CSARRGSEAFF

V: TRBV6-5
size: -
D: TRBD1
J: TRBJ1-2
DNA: TGTGCCAGCAGCCGGACAGGGGGGGGCTACACCTTC
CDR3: CASSRTGGGYTF

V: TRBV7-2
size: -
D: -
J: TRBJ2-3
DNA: TGTGCCAGCAGCGACTCGGGTCCAGATACGCAGTATTTT
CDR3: CASSDSGPDTQYF

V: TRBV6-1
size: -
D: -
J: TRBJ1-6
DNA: TGTGCCAGCAGTGAATTCCTGGGTTCACCCCTCCACTTT
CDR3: CASSEFLGSPLHF

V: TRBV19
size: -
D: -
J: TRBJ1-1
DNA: TGTGCCAGTAGTTTGTTCCCCCGGGACACACCCCAAGCTTTCTTT
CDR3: CASSLFPRDTPQAFF

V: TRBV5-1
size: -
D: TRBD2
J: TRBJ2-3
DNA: TGCGCCAGCAGCTTCGGGACTAGCGGCACAGATACGCAGTATTTT
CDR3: CASSFGTSGTDTQYF

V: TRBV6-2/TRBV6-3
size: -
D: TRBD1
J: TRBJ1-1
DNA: TGTGCCAGCAGTTACTCGACGGACAGGGTCCCAGCTTTCTTT
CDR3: CASSYSTDRVPAFF

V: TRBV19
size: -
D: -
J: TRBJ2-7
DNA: TGTGCCAGTAGTATTCGGCGGGGACCGTACGAGCAGTACTTC
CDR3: CASSIRRGPYEQYF